One TCR beta chain is described in this entry. This clone was detected only a few times. The antigen it binds to is not known. The sample holds no much larger clone one base away, and base qualities are not on file. The data are from a study of blood T cell repertoires in COVID-19 (dated by TCRdb to between 2020 and 2021). Background on the whole study: Samples from collaborators originated in the United States, Italy and Spain and spanned both the acute and convalescent phases of COVID-19. Where HLA class I and class II types were available, the types were taken from metadata supplied by the sample provider, not from assay-based typing. Samples were obtained from the ongoing ImmuneRACE study (first 160 participants) and from about 1,300 subjects provided by 6 global collaborators. The material from the prospective study consisted of cDNA or gDNA derived from T cells, B-cell-depleted T cells, or PBMCs. The repertoires were released in a freely available public database intended as a resource for research on the immune response to SARS-CoV-2. Subjects who had been exposed to COVID-19, were actively infected with it, or had recovered from it provided the deeply sampled blood TCRbeta repertoires that made up the dataset. A de-identified subject ID, COVID-19 status, age in years and sex were almost always included in the sample metadata.

At one collaborating source in Seattle, patients were enrolled during active infection and were followed longitudinally through the course of disease. Collaborating institutions collected whole blood in K2EDTA tubes following their own protocols. For TCRbeta analysis, collaborators shipped samples as frozen whole blood, isolated PBMCs, or DNA extracted from either of those sample types. TCRbeta CDR3 regions were amplified from genomic DNA using the immunoSEQ Assay, a bias-controlled multiplex PCR. On the authors' methods: Within the assay, amplification of reference gene primers was used to estimate how many nucleated cells each sample contained. Sequence reads were collapsed and filtered to measure the absolute abundance of every unique TCRbeta CDR3 rearrangement. For each sample, productive Simpson clonality was calculated as the square root of Simpson's diversity index over productive rearrangements. The table was pulled from immuneACCESS by TCRdb, which kept in-frame rearrangements only. Such tables lose some clones; where checked, under half of the loss comes from unresolved V genes, and the rest has no known cause. The V and J calls and clone size come from that table; D and trimming were worked out from the DNA. The sample includes 150,000 to 200,000 clones, with about 85% observed a single time. Of the sample, around 13% is held by the ten largest clones.

Trimming at the junction amounts to 1 base on V and 1 base on J, and the germline ends lie 7 bases apart. The cysteine opens and the phenylalanine closes a CDR3 of 15 amino acids. Only the CDR3 DNA is retained, 45 bases long and in frame from the first base. Sequences SGHAT (CDR1) and FQDESV (CDR2) are obtained from the germline V gene (reference sequence). The investigation overall reported the following: Clinical and demographic metadata were provided uncurated, with the amount varying by source and participant.

Input material: peripheral blood. The origin of this receptor is a woman aged 70-85 years with COVID-19, enrolled during active disease. Recombination linked TRBV11-1 to TRBJ1-4; the D gene is not confidently resolved. The DNA reads TGTGCCAGCAGCTTAGACGGGAAAACTAATGAAAAACTGTTTTTT. Translation gives CASSLDGKTNEKLFF. When the CDR3 is completed using the reference TRBV11-1 and TRBJ1-4 genes on either side, the full variable domain is EAEVAQSPRYKITEKSQAVAFWCDPISGHATLYWYRQILGQGPELLVQFQDESVVDDSQLPKDRFSAERLKGVDSTLKIQPAELGDSAMYLCASSLDGKTNEKLFFGSGTQLSVL.